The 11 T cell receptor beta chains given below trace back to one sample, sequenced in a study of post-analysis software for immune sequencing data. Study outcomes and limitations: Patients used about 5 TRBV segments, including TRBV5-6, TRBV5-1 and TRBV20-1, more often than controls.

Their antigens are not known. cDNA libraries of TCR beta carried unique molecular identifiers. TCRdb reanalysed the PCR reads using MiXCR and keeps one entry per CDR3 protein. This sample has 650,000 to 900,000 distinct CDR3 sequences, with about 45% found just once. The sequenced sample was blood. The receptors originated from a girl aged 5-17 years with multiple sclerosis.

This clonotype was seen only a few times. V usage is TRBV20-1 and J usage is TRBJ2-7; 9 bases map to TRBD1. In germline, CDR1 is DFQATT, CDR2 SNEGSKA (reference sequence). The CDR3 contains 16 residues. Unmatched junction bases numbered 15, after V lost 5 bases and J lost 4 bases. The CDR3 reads CSASTLRQGGWYEQYF. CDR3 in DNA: TGCAGTGCTTCTACCCTCCGACAGGGGGGTTGGTACGAGCAGTACTTC.

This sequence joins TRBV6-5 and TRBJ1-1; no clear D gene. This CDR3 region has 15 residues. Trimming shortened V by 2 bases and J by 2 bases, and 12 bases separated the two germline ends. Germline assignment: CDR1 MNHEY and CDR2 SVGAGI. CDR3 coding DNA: TGTGCCAGCAGTTACGGGCGTGGCGCCAACACTGAAGCTTTCTTT. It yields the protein CASSYGRGANTEAFF.

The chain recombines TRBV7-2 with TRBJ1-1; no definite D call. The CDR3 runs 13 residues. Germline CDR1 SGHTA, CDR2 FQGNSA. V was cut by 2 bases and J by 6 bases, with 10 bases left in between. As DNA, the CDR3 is TGTGCCAGCAGCTTAACTCCAACGGCTGAAGCTTTCTTT. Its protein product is CASSLTPTAEAFF.

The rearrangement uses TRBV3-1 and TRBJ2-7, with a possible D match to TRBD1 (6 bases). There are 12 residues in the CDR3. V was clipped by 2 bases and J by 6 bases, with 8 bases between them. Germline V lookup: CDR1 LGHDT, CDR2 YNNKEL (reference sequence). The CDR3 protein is CASSQRTAEQYF. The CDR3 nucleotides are TGTGCCAGCAGCCAAAGGACAGCCGAGCAGTACTTC.

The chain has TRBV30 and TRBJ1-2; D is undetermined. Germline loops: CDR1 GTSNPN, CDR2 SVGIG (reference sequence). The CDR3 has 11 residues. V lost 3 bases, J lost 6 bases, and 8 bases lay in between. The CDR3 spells CAWRRSHGYTF. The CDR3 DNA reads TGTGCCTGGAGGCGGTCCCATGGCTACACCTTC.

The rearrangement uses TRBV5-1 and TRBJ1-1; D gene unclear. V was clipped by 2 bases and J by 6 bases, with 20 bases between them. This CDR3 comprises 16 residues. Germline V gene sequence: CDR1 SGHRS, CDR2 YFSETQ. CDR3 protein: CASSFLELGGSAEAFF. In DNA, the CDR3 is TGCGCCAGCAGCTTTCTGGAGCTAGGAGGTTCGGCTGAAGCTTTCTTT.

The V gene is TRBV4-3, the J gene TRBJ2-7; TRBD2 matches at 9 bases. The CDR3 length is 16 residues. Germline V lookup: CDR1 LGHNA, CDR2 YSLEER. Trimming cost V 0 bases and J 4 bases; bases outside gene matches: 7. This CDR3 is CASSQDPAGGRYEQYF. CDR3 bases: TGCGCCAGCAGCCAAGATCCGGCGGGAGGGCGATACGAGCAGTACTTC.

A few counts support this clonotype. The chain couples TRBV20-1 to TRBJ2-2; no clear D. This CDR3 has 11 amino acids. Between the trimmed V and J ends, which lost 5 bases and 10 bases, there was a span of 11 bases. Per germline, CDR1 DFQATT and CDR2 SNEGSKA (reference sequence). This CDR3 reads CSAGTPSELFF. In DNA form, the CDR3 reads TGCAGTGCTGGCACGCCGTCGGAGCTGTTTTTT.

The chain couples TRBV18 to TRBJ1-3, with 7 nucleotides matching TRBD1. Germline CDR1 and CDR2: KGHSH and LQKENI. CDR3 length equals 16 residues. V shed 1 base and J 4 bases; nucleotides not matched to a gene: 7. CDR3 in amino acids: CASSPLGQVDGNTIYF. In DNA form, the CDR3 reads TGTGCCAGCTCACCACTAGGACAGGTTGACGGAAACACCATATATTTT.

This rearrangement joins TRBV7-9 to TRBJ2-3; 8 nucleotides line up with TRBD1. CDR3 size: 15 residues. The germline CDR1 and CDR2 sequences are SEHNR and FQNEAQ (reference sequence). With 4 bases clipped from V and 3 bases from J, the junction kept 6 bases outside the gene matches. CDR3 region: CASSSQGARTDTQYF. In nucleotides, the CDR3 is TGTGCCAGCAGCTCCCAGGGGGCGCGAACAGATACGCAGTATTTT.

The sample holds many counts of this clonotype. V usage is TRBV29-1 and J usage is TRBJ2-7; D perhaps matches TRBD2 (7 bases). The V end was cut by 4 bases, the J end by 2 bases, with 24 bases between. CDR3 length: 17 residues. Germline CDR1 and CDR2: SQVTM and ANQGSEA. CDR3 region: CSVGGAGAASITYEQYF. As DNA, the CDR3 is TGCAGCGTTGGTGGGGCGGGGGCGGCTAGCATTACCTACGAGCAGTACTTC.